The clone carrying this TCR beta chain appeared many times. Antigen: not known. Time point: longitudinal time-point 3. The unsorted libraries were prepared from 2 million PBMCs (stored at -80 C). The data originate from a study of neurological immune-mediated disorders. Study-wide findings and caveats: Private repertoires in all groups were suggested by the finding that expanded clones across subjects shared no CDR3 amino acid sequences. The most TCR clonal expansion was seen in HTLV-1-associated myelopathy, and the least was seen in multiple sclerosis, which fell below healthy controls.

Per the germline V gene, CDR1 is SGHTA and CDR2 is FQGNSA. The V and J ends lost 3 bases and 5 bases, in that order; junction bases with no gene match: 5. The CDR3 totals 15 residues. 5'RACE employing 10-nucleotide random UMIs yielded the cDNA. TCRdb itself ran the 5' RACE reads through MiXCR, one entry per CDR3 protein. In the table there are about 99,000 distinct CDR3 sequences, less than 14% of which are singletons. Material: PBMCs. The V and J genes are TRBV7-2 and TRBJ2-5, with TRBD2 identical over 11 bases. This TCR derives from a female donor with HTLV-1-associated myelopathy (HAM/TSP). CDR3 region: CASSFSGGAIETQYF. The CDR3 nucleotides read TGTGCCAGCAGCTTTAGCGGGGGGGCAATTGAGACCCAGTACTTC. The entire variable domain, with the rest obtained from reference TRBV7-2 and TRBJ2-5, is as follows: GAGVSQSPSNKVTEKGKDVELRCDPISGHTALYWYRQSLGQGLEFLIYFQGNSAPDKSGLPSDRFSAERTGGSVSTLTIQRTQQEDSAVYLCASSFSGGAIETQYFGPGTRLLVL.